This entry concerns a single T cell receptor (beta chain). The sample comes from a study of blood T cell repertoires in COVID-19. The CDR3 sequence is 13 residues long. CDR1 KGHSH and CDR2 LQKENI come from the germline V gene. V lost 3 bases to trimming and J lost 3 bases, with 8 bases between them. In the study's own analysis: Reference gene primer amplification yielded estimated nucleated cell counts. TCRdb's table, derived via immunoSEQ multiplex PCR, lists solely in-frame clones and lacks some. V and J calls and clone size come straight from that table; D and trimming were deduced from the DNA. The data show approximately 430,000 clones, 75% to 90% seen once.

The sequence derives from a woman aged 25 to 39 with active or convalescent COVID-19. The sequencing sample was made of peripheral blood. The V gene is TRBV18, the J gene TRBJ1-1, with D perhaps TRBD1 (5 bases). The CDR3 DNA reads as TGTGCCAGCTCACCGTTCAGGGACACTGAAGCTTTCTTT. Its protein product is CASSPFRDTEAFF.